Below, 26 T cell receptor beta chains from the same sample are listed, as sequenced in a study of T cells after yellow fever vaccination. In TCRdb, the 5' RACE reads were re-called with MiXCR into one record per CDR3 protein. The data contain 510,000 or so distinct CDR3 sequences, approximately 21% of them seen just once; the ten biggest clones take up around 15%. This material consisted of PBMCs, taken 15 days after the yellow fever booster vaccination. All receptors come from a man younger than 40 who received the YFV17D yellow fever vaccine.

This clonotype has only a few counts. J is TRBJ2-1 and V is TRBV9, with TRBD2 identical over 11 bases. J was trimmed by 9 bases and V by 0 bases; bases with no gene match: 8. Germline-derived CDR1 and CDR2 are SGDLS and YYNGEE. The CDR3 covers 16 residues. CDR3 nucleotide sequence: TGTGCCAGCAGCGTAGTGGGTACTAGCGGGAGCCTTGAGCAGTTCTTC. Its protein product is CASSVVGTSGSLEQFF.

V is TRBV7-3 and J is TRBJ1-6; possibly TRBD1 for D (5 bases). This CDR3 is 15 amino acids long. Trimming stripped 2 bases from V and 9 bases from J, with 14 bases between. CDR1 is SGHTA, CDR2 FQGTGA, per germline. Here the CDR3 DNA reads TGTGCCAGCAGCTTATTTAGGGGTTCGATTTCACCCCTCCACTTT. It is translated as CASSLFRGSISPLHF. The full variable domain, with the rest looked up from reference TRBV7-3 and TRBJ1-6, is GAGVSQTPSNKVTEKGKYVELRCDPISGHTALYWYRQSLGQGPEFLIYFQGTGAADDSGLPNDRFFAVRPEGSVSTLKIQRTERGDSAVYLCASSLFRGSISPLHFGNGTRLTVT.

This clonotype was counted a few times. This chain connects TRBV28 to TRBJ2-5; D is possibly TRBD2 (5 bases). Germline CDR1 is MDHEN and CDR2 is SYDVKM. This CDR3 spans 11 amino acids. The V end lost 3 bases, the J end lost 12 bases, and 11 bases lay between the germline ends. The CDR3 nucleotides are TGTGCCAGCAGTTTGGAGCGGTACAAGTACTTC. It encodes CASSLERYKYF.

V gene TRBV20-1 combines with J gene TRBJ2-7; D is uncertain. The ends were cut back, 0 bases at V and 4 bases at J, with 10 bases in the middle. There are 13 residues in the CDR3. Germline values: CDR1 DFQATT, CDR2 SNEGSKA (reference sequence). This CDR3 reads CSARDTSEYEQYF. The CDR3 nucleotides are TGCAGTGCTAGAGATACGTCAGAATACGAGCAGTACTTC.

The chain has TRBV7-2 and TRBJ2-7, with TRBD2 identical over 10 bases. CDR1 SGHTA and CDR2 FQGNSA come from the germline V gene. The CDR3 covers 14 residues. V shed 3 bases and J 7 bases; nucleotides not matched to a gene: 6. The CDR3 is CASSFLAGVDEQYF. CDR3 DNA: TGTGCCAGCAGCTTCCTAGCGGGAGTGGATGAGCAGTACTTC.

This clonotype was counted between two and nine times. This chain joins TRBV4-3 and TRBJ2-1, with D perhaps matching TRBD1 or TRBD2 (5 bases each). Germline assignment: CDR1 LGHNA and CDR2 YSLEER. The V gene lost 1 base and the J gene lost 5 bases, with 24 bases spanning the gap. CDR3 length: 19 amino acids. The CDR3 sequence: CASSQGVMRGLLGHNEQFF. CDR3 DNA sequence: TGCGCCAGCAGCCAAGGCGTTATGAGGGGATTGTTAGGCCACAATGAGCAGTTCTTC.

The chain couples TRBV15 to TRBJ2-7, with 9 bases aligning to TRBD2. With 5 bases clipped from V and 2 bases from J, the junction kept 4 bases outside the gene matches. There are 14 residues in the CDR3. Germline V lookup: CDR1 LNHNV, CDR2 YYDKDF (reference sequence). The CDR3 region is CATSGLAGTYEQYF. In nucleotides, the CDR3 is TGTGCCACCAGCGGCCTAGCGGGGACCTACGAGCAGTACTTC.

This clonotype was counted between two and nine times. This chain joins TRBV10-3 and TRBJ2-5, with TRBD1 identical over 7 bases. J lost 2 bases, V lost 11 bases, and 8 bases had no gene match. This CDR3 contains 13 residues. Per the germline V gene, CDR1 is ENHRY and CDR2 is SYGVKD. The CDR3 spells CAAGTDSQETQYF. The CDR3 coding sequence is TGTGCCGCAGGGACAGATTCTCAAGAGACCCAGTACTTC.

This chain links TRBV6-6 with TRBJ2-3; D is uncertain. The CDR3 loop spans 13 amino acids. Between the trimmed V and J ends, which lost 7 bases and 1 base, there was a span of 9 bases. In germline, CDR1 is MNHNY, CDR2 SVGAGI (reference sequence). The CDR3 DNA sequence: TGTGCCAGCACCCCCGGGCGCACAGATACGCAGTATTTT. Protein: CASTPGRTDTQYF.

This clonotype was recorded many times. One junction end disagrees with the germline gene, perhaps due to a read error. This chain links TRBV28 with TRBJ2-7; 9 nucleotides agree with TRBD2. There are 13 residues in the CDR3. Germline CDR1 and CDR2: MDHEN and SYDVKM. CDR3 protein: CASSPTVLAGLLF. In nucleotides, the CDR3 is TGTGCCAGCAGCCCGACGGTGCTAGCGGGACTCTTGTTC.

The rearrangement links TRBV15 to TRBJ2-7; D might be TRBD1 (6 bases). The CDR3 totals 12 residues. The germline CDR1 and CDR2 sequences are LNHNV and YYDKDF (reference sequence). V was trimmed by 4 bases and J by 12 bases, leaving 16 bases between them. The DNA of the CDR3 is TGTGCCACCAGCATCCCACAGGGCCCCTCGTACTTC. Protein product: CATSIPQGPSYF.

The chain uses TRBV4-3 and TRBJ2-2; tentatively, D is TRBD1 (6 bases). V lost 2 bases, J lost 6 bases, and 13 bases lay in between. The V gene's germline CDR1 is LGHNA and CDR2 YSLEER. This CDR3 has 15 residues. This CDR3 is CASSQKPTGPGELFF. CDR3 nucleotides: TGCGCCAGCAGCCAAAAGCCAACAGGGCCCGGGGAGCTGTTTTTT.

This clonotype was seen a handful of times. The chain combines TRBV9 with TRBJ1-2; a weak D match, TRBD1 (5 bases). V dropped 0 bases and J dropped 10 bases, with 13 bases sitting between them. This CDR3 is built from 13 residues. CDR1 is SGDLS, CDR2 YYNGEE, per germline. Here the CDR3 reads CASSVGRDGFYTF. The CDR3 DNA is TGTGCCAGCAGCGTAGGTCGGGACGGATTCTACACCTTC.

The CDR3 loop is CASSAGSRGSPLHF. DNA for the CDR3: TGTGCCAGCAGTGCAGGATCTCGAGGTTCACCCCTCCACTTT. The rearrangement joins TRBV28 to TRBJ1-6, with no clear D. Trimming pared 5 bases from V and 9 bases from J, leaving 14 bases between. This CDR3 has 14 residues. CDR1 is MDHEN, CDR2 SYDVKM, per germline. The full variable domain, rest sourced from reference TRBV28 and TRBJ1-6, is DVKVTQSSRYLVKRTGEKVFLECVQDMDHENMFWYRQDPGLGLRLIYFSYDVKMKEKGDIPEGYSVSREKKERFSLILESASTNQTSMYLCASSAGSRGSPLHFGNGTRLTVT.

This chain connects TRBV28 to TRBJ1-1; 10 bases are a match to TRBD1. The V gene's germline CDR1 is MDHEN and CDR2 SYDVKM. The CDR3 spans 15 residues. V lost 6 bases, J lost 5 bases, and 9 bases stayed unmatched. The CDR3 nucleotides are TGTGCCAGCAGGACAGGGGGCCTCGTTTTTACTGAAGCTTTCTTT. Translation gives CASRTGGLVFTEAFF.

At least ten counts were recorded for this clonotype. V is TRBV12-3 or TRBV12-4 and J is TRBJ2-5; a weak D match, TRBD1 (8 bases). V was shortened by 4 bases and J by 5 bases, with 17 bases between the two germline ends. CDR3 length: 15 residues. CDR3 amino acids: CASSSQTGEGETQYF. Written as DNA, the CDR3 is TGTGCCAGCAGTTCCCAGACAGGGGAGGGGGAGACCCAGTACTTC.

In this sample, this clonotype turned up a few times. This rearrangement joins TRBV20-1 to TRBJ2-3, with D uncertain. CDR1 DFQATT and CDR2 SNEGSKA come from the germline V gene (reference sequence). Trimming took 3 bases from V and 2 from J, leaving 12 bases between them. CDR3 length: 14 residues. CDR3 in amino acids: CSASLRTVTDTQYF. For the CDR3, the DNA is TGCAGTGCTAGCCTCAGGACCGTCACAGATACGCAGTATTTT.

This clonotype occurred a few times. V usage is TRBV10-2 and J usage is TRBJ1-1, with a possible D match to TRBD1 (5 bases). The CDR3 has 15 amino acids. V was clipped by 2 bases and J by 4 bases, with 14 bases between them. Germline-derived CDR1 and CDR2 are WSHSY and SAAADI. The CDR3 DNA follows: TGCGCCAGCAGTGAGGGGAGGCGGGGGGGCACTGAAGCTTTCTTT. The encoded protein is CASSEGRRGGTEAFF.

The chain recombines TRBV7-2 with TRBJ1-1, with D possibly being TRBD1 (6 bases). Trimming took off 8 bases at V and 5 bases at J, with 18 bases between the two ends. The CDR3 sequence is 14 residues long. The germline gives CDR1 SGHTA, CDR2 FQGNSA. CDR3 region: CASSRPGGVTEAFF. For the CDR3, the DNA is TGTGCCAGCTCCCGGCCGGGGGGCGTAACTGAAGCTTTCTTT.

This clonotype was observed a few times. The rearrangement joins TRBV20-1 to TRBJ2-5; D call uncertain. CDR1 and CDR2 from the germline V gene are DFQATT and SNEGSKA (reference sequence). V lost 6 bases, J lost 4 bases, and 9 bases lay in between. The CDR3 covers 11 residues. The CDR3 sequence is CSAPFLETQYF. CDR3 DNA sequence: TGCAGTGCCCCCTTCCTAGAGACCCAGTACTTC.

The rearrangement links TRBV10-3 to TRBJ2-2, with 8 bases aligning to TRBD2. Germline-derived CDR1 and CDR2 are ENHRY and SYGVKD. The CDR3 length is 15 residues. After removal of 10 bases from V and 8 bases from J, the junction contained 15 bases not matched to a gene. The CDR3 DNA follows: TGTGCCACTACCCCAACTTTAGCGGGACTGGGGGAGCTGTTTTTT. This encodes CATTPTLAGLGELFF.

This chain joins TRBV20-1 and TRBJ2-1; the D is unclear. The CDR3 is made up of 15 amino acids. The germline CDR1 and CDR2 sequences are DFQATT and SNEGSKA (reference sequence). The V end lost 0 bases, the J end lost 9 bases, and 18 bases lay between the germline ends. The CDR3 DNA follows: TGCAGTGCTAGAGATCTGAGAGTCCCAGGTGGTGAGCAGTTCTTC. It yields the protein CSARDLRVPGGEQFF.

The chain is built from TRBV12-3 or TRBV12-4 and TRBJ1-3; TRBD1 matches at 8 bases. With V trimmed by 6 bases and J by 2 bases, 3 bases remained unmatched. The CDR3 totals 14 residues. CDR3 nucleotides: TGTGCCAGCAGGACAGGGGTGGCTGGAAACACCATATATTTT. This sequence encodes CASRTGVAGNTIYF.

There are a few counts of this clonotype. The chain links TRBV20-1 to TRBJ2-5; D remains ambiguous. V lost 3 bases to trimming and J lost 8 bases, with 22 bases between them. Looked up from germline, CDR1 is DFQATT and CDR2 is SNEGSKA (reference sequence). This CDR3 contains 15 residues. In DNA, the CDR3 is TGCAGTGCTAGCCCTCTGACCGAACCAAGAGAAACCCAGTACTTC. It specifies CSASPLTEPRETQYF.

The chain couples TRBV4-3 to TRBJ1-6; 8 nucleotides match TRBD1. The CDR3 runs 15 residues. Germline CDR1 reads LGHNA; CDR2 reads YSLEER. The V and J ends lost 0 bases and 10 bases, in that order; junction bases with no gene match: 5. CDR3 protein: CASSQDGQGPSPLHF. CDR3 DNA: TGCGCCAGCAGCCAAGATGGACAGGGACCCTCACCCCTCCACTTT.

In this sample, this clonotype turned up a few times. The CDR3 loop reads CASSQAAGETSYEQYF. In DNA, the CDR3 is TGTGCCAGCAGCCAAGCTGCGGGGGAGACCTCCTACGAGCAGTACTTC. This chain uses TRBV4-2 with TRBJ2-7; 7 bases match TRBD2. Trimming cost V 1 base and J 0 bases; bases outside gene matches: 6. Germline CDR1 and CDR2: LGHNA and YNFKEQ. The CDR3 loop spans 16 amino acids.